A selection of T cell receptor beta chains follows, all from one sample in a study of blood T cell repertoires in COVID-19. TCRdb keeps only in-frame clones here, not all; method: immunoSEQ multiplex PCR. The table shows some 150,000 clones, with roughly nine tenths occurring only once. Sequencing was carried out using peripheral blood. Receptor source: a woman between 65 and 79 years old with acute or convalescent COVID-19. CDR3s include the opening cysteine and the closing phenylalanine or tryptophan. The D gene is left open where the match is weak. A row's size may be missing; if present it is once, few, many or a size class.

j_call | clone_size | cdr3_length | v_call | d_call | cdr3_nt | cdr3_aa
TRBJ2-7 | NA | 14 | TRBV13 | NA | TGTGCCAGCAGCCCAGGGGCGGGGGACTACGAGCAGTACTTC | CASSPGAGDYEQYF
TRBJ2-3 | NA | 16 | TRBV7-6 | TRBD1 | TGTGCCAGCAGCCTCCACGGACAGGGGGTTACAGATACGCAGTATTTT | CASSLHGQGVTDTQYF
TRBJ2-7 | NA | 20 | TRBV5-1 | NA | TGCGCCAGCAGCCCCTCCCACAGCGGGGGACAGCTACCAAACTCCTACGAGCAGTACTTC | CASSPSHSGGQLPNSYEQYF
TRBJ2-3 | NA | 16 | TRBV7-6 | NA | TGTGCCAGCAGCTTAGAGGACTTGACGCACACAGATACGCAGTATTTT | CASSLEDLTHTDTQYF
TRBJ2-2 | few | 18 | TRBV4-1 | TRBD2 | TGCGCCAGCAGCCAAGAGTCATCTAGCGGTGGGGGGACCGGGGAGCTGTTTTTT | CASSQESSSGGGTGELFF
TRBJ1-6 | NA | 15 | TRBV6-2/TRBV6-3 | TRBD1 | TGTGCCAGCAGTTACGTACAGGGGGCAAGTTCACCCCTCCACTTT | CASSYVQGASSPLHF
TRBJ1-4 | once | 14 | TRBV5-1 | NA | TGCGCCAGCAGCCCCCAGGCAGGGGTCCAAAAACTGTTTTTT | CASSPQAGVQKLFF
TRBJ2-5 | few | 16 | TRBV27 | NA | TGTGCCAGCAGTTCCTCGGGACAAGGCAACCAAGAGACCCAGTACTTC | CASSSSGQGNQETQYF
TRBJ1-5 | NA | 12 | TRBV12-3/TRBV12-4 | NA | TGTGCCAGCAGCCAACTGCCCCAGCCCCAGCATTTT | CASSQLPQPQHF
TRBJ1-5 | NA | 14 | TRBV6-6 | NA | TGTGCCAGCAGTGCCCGGGGGGGGGATCAGCCCCAGCATTTT | CASSARGGDQPQHF
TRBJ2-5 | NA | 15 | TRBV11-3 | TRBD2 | TGTGCCAGCAGCCTCCAAGCGGGGGGGCCGGAGACCCAGTACTTC | CASSLQAGGPETQYF
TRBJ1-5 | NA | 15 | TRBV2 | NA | TGTGCCAGCAGACCTACCGGGGACTCAAACCAGCCCCAGCATTTT | CASRPTGDSNQPQHF
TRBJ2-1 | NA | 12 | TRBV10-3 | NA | TGTGCCATCAGTGGCAGTTCCTATGAGCAGTTCTTC | CAISGSSYEQFF
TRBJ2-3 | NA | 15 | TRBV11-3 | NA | TGTGCCAGCAGCGGCGGGGGCCCGGGCACAGATACGCAGTATTTT | CASSGGGPGTDTQYF
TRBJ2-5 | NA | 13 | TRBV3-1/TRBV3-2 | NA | TGTGCCAGCAGCTCTAGTGTTCGTGAGACCCAGTACTTC | CASSSSVRETQYF
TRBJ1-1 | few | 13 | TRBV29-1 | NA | TGCAGCGTGGGGCGTGGCATTAACACTGAAGCTTTCTTT | CSVGRGINTEAFF
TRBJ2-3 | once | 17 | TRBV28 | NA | TGTGCCAGCAGTTTAGGGTCCCTGGCGGGGAGCACAGATACGCAGTATTTT | CASSLGSLAGSTDTQYF
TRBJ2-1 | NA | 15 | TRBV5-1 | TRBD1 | TGCGCCAGCAGCTTGGACTGGGGACAGTACAATGAGCAGTTCTTC | CASSLDWGQYNEQFF
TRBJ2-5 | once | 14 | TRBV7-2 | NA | TGTGCCAGCAGCTTGTTAACAGGGCGAGAGACCCAGTACTTC | CASSLLTGRETQYF
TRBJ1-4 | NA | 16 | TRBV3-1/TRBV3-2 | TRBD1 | TGTGCCAGCAGCCAAGATGGTGGGACAGGCACCAGAAAACTGTTTTTT | CASSQDGGTGTRKLFF
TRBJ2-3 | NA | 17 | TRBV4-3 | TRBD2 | TGCGCCAGCAGCGGAGGCGGGACTAGCGGGGGAGTAAATACGCAGTATTTT | CASSGGGTSGGVNTQYF
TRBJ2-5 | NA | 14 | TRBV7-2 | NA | TGTGCCAGCAGCCAGGGCGCAGGGGGGCGAGTTGAGGACTTC | CASSQGAGGRVEDF
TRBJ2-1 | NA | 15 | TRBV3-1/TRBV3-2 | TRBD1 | TGTGCCAGCAGCCAAGAGGCAGGGGGCTTGGGTAAGCAGTTCTTC | CASSQEAGGLGKQFF
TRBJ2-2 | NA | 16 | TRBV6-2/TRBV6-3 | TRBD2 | TGTGCCAGCAGTTCCTGGGGGGGAGCGAACACCGGGGAGCTGTTTTTT | CASSSWGGANTGELFF
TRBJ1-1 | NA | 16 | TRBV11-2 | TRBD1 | TGTGCCAGCAGCTTAGACATGACAGGGCTGAACACTGAAGCTTTCTTT | CASSLDMTGLNTEAFF
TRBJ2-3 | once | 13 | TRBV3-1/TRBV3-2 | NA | TGTGCCAGCAGCCCGCGTGATAGCTCTACGCAGTATTTT | CASSPRDSSTQYF
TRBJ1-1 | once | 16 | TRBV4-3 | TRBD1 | TGCGCCAGCAGCCAGGACAGGGGAACAATGAACACTGAAGCTTTCTTT | CASSQDRGTMNTEAFF
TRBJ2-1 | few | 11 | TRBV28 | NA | TGTGCCAGCAAGGACAACAATGAGCAGTTCTTC | CASKDNNEQFF
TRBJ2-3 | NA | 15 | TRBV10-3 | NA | TGTGCCACCGCCGGGTCCCCGCTGGAGACAGATACGCAGTATTTT | CATAGSPLETDTQYF
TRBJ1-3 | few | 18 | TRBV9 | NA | TGTGCCAGCAGCGTAGACCCCATACAAAACCCCTCTGGAAACACCATATATTTT | CASSVDPIQNPSGNTIYF
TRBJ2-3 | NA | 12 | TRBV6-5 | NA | TGTGCCAGCAGCTACACAGGAGATACGCAGTATTTT | CASSYTGDTQYF
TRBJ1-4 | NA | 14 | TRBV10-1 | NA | TGCGCCAGCAGTGAAGGGGATAGGTTCGGGAAACTGTTTTTT | CASSEGDRFGKLFF
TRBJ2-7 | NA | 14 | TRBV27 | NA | TGTGCCAGCAGCCGACAGGCCCCCTCCTACGAGCAGTACTTC | CASSRQAPSYEQYF
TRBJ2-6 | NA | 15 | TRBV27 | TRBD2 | TGTGCCAGCAGTCCGCGGGGGGCTGGAGACAACGTCCTGACTTTC | CASSPRGAGDNVLTF
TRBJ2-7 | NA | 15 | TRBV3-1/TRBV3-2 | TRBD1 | TGTGCCAGCAGCCATGGGACAGGGACTCCCTACGAGCAGTACTTC | CASSHGTGTPYEQYF
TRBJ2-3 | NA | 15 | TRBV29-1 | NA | TGCAGCGTTGATCTGGCGGGGGCCTCCACAGATACGCAGTATTTT | CSVDLAGASTDTQYF
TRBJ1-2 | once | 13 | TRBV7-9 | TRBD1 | TGTGCCAGCAGCCGTACAGGGGGGGTTGGCTACACCTTC | CASSRTGGVGYTF
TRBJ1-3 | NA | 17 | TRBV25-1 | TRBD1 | TGTGCCAGCACCGAAACTAGGGACAGTGACTCTGGAAACACCATATATTTT | CASTETRDSDSGNTIYF
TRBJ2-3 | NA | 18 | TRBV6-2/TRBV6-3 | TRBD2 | TGTGCCAGCAGTTACACCCCAACTAGCGGGGGGACCTCAGATACGCAGTATTTT | CASSYTPTSGGTSDTQYF
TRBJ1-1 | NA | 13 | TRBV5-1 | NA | TGCGCCAGCAGCTTCACAGTGAACACTGAAGCTTTCTTT | CASSFTVNTEAFF
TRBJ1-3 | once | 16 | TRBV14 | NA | TGTGCCAGCAGCCAAGGCCGGAGGGGCTCTGGAAACACCATATATTTT | CASSQGRRGSGNTIYF
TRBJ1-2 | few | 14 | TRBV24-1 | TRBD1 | TGTGCCACCAGTGACCGGGACAGGGAAGGCGGCTACACCTTC | CATSDRDREGGYTF
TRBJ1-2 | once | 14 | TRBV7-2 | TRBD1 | TGTGCCAGCAGCTTAGTGACAGGGCTCTATGGCTACACCTTC | CASSLVTGLYGYTF
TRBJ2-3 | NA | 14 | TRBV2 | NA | TGTGCCAGCAGTGACTCGGGGGGCACAGATACGCAGTATTTT | CASSDSGGTDTQYF
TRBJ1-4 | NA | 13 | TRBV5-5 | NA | TGTGCCAGCACCCAGGGTGTAAATGAAAAACTGTTTTTT | CASTQGVNEKLFF